The 15 T cell receptor beta chains listed next were all sequenced from one sample in a study of shared clonotypes between healthy human individuals. Only in-frame clones appear in the TCRdb table, and some are missing; sequencing was by immunoSEQ multiplex PCR. The table records around 1.6 million clones, approximately 98% of them present only once. Sequencing input: naive CD4+ T cells sorted from blood. As for subset: CD45RA+ positively selected. These receptors originate from a man aged 30-40 years in good health.

The gene calls are TRBV18 and TRBJ1-1; 8 nucleotides match TRBD1. This CDR3 comprises 13 residues. V trimming: 5 bases; J trimming: 4 bases; junction bases outside the gene matches: 3. Looked up from germline, CDR1 is KGHSH and CDR2 is LQKENI. The CDR3 protein is CASSGQGSTEAFF. For the CDR3, the DNA is TGTGCCAGCTCAGGACAGGGCTCCACTGAAGCTTTCTTT. The variable domain in full, completed from reference TRBV18 and TRBJ1-1, reads NAGVMQNPRHLVRRRGQEARLRCSPMKGHSHVYWYRQLPEEGLKFMVYLQKENIIDESGMPKERFSAEFPKEGPSILRIQQVVRGDSAAYFCASSGQGSTEAFFGQGTRLTVV.

Turning to this clone: Distinct nucleotide sequences in the sample also encode this CDR3. The V and J genes are TRBV5-1 and TRBJ2-3; the D gene is possibly TRBD1 (5 bases). Germline V CDR1 and CDR2: SGHRS, YFSETQ. This CDR3 has 14 amino acids. Trimming took 0 bases from V and 5 from J, leaving 10 bases between them. Here the CDR3 reads CASSLVGVGDTQYF. The CDR3 DNA reads as TGCGCCAGCAGCTTGGTAGGGGTCGGAGATACGCAGTATTTT. The full variable domain, its missing parts supplied by reference TRBV5-1 and TRBJ2-3, is KAGVTQTPRYLIKTRGQQVTLSCSPISGHRSVSWYQQTPGQGLQFLFEYFSETQRNKGNFPGRFSGRQFSNSRSEMNVSTLELGDSALYLCASSLVGVGDTQYFGPGTRLTVL.

About this clone: Other DNA sequences within the sample encode an identical CDR3. The chain recombines TRBV28 with TRBJ2-3, with D perhaps matching TRBD2 (6 bases). The CDR3 totals 14 residues. Looked up from germline, CDR1 is MDHEN and CDR2 is SYDVKM. V dropped 3 bases and J dropped 3 bases, with 10 bases sitting between them. CDR3 nucleotides: TGTGCCAGCAGTTTGGGGGGAGGAACAGATACGCAGTATTTT. It specifies CASSLGGGTDTQYF.

This chain uses TRBV5-5 with TRBJ2-7; TRBD2 matches at 9 bases. J gave up 3 bases and V 2 bases, and 6 bases lay outside the gene matches. The CDR3 runs 15 residues. In germline, CDR1 is SGHKS, CDR2 YYEKEE (reference sequence). The CDR3 nucleotides are TGTGCCAGCAGCTTTCTTAGCGGGAGTAACTACGAGCAGTACTTC. Translation gives CASSFLSGSNYEQYF.

The chain is built from TRBV28 and TRBJ2-2; TRBD1 matches 8 bases. This CDR3 contains 15 residues. Germline assignment: CDR1 MDHEN and CDR2 SYDVKM. The V and J ends lost 6 bases and 0 bases, in that order; junction bases with no gene match: 3. For the CDR3, the DNA is TGTGCCAGCAGGTCAGGGGGCACGAACACCGGGGAGCTGTTTTTT. It yields the protein CASRSGGTNTGELFF.

About this clone: This CDR3 is also generated by other DNA sequences in the sample. The CDR3 loop is CASRGQSNQPQHF. DNA for the CDR3: TGTGCCAGCAGGGGACAGTCCAATCAGCCCCAGCATTTT. The chain carries TRBV2 and TRBJ1-5, with 7 nucleotides matching TRBD1. Looked up from germline, CDR1 is SNHLY and CDR2 is FYNNEI. This CDR3 has 13 amino acids. V was pared by 6 bases and J by 3 bases, with 2 bases of the junction left unmatched. Filled out from reference TRBV2 and TRBJ1-5, the complete variable domain reads EPEVTQTPSHQVTQMGQEVILRCVPISNHLYFYWYRQILGQKVEFLVSFYNNEISEKSEIFDDQFSVERPDGSNFTLKIRSTKLEDSAMYFCASRGQSNQPQHFGDGTRLSIL.

The CDR3 region is CASSFSNRQGGGYTF. CDR3 in DNA: TGTGCCAGCAGTTTTTCAAACCGGCAAGGCGGTGGCTACACCTTC. This chain links TRBV27 with TRBJ1-2; D ambiguous. Germline assignment: CDR1 MNHEY and CDR2 SMNVEV (reference sequence). Trimming removed 3 bases at V and 7 bases at J, with 18 bases between. This CDR3 contains 15 residues.

The chain is built from TRBV9 and TRBJ2-3; possibly TRBD2 for D (6 bases). Germline assignment: CDR1 SGDLS and CDR2 YYNGEE. The CDR3 totals 19 residues. Trimming shortened V by 2 bases and J by 6 bases, and 28 bases separated the two germline ends. In DNA form, the CDR3 reads TGTGCCAGCAGCGTTGGGACCCGGGGGACGGGCCGACCTTGGGATACGCAGTATTTT. This codes for CASSVGTRGTGRPWDTQYF.

The chain recombines TRBV28 with TRBJ2-6; D gene uncertain. The CDR3 spans 16 residues. Germline V lookup: CDR1 MDHEN, CDR2 SYDVKM. The V end was cut by 3 bases, the J end by 0 bases, with 9 bases between. CDR3 residues: CASSLLGLSGANVLTF. Here the CDR3 DNA reads TGTGCCAGCAGTTTGCTAGGGCTCTCTGGGGCCAACGTCCTGACTTTC.

The chain employs TRBV6-5 and TRBJ1-5; no reliable D call. V lost 6 bases, J lost 4 bases, and 10 bases lay in between. CDR3 length: 13 amino acids. Germline V gene data show CDR1 as MNHEY and CDR2 as SVGAGI. CDR3 sequence reads: CASRRSGNQPQHF. In DNA, the CDR3 is TGTGCCAGCAGGCGTTCGGGGAATCAGCCCCAGCATTTT.

The V call is TRBV6-1, the J call TRBJ2-5, with D perhaps TRBD1 or TRBD2 (5 bases each). Trimming removed 6 bases at V and 6 bases at J, with 17 bases between. The germline gives CDR1 MNHNS, CDR2 SASEGT. CDR3 size: 14 residues. The CDR3 spells CASRMGPWEKTQYF. In DNA form, the CDR3 reads TGTGCCAGCAGGATGGGACCCTGGGAGAAGACCCAGTACTTC.

In regard to this clone: Distinct nucleotide sequences in the sample also encode this CDR3. The chain carries TRBV9 and TRBJ1-2; TRBD1 matches at 7 bases. The V and J ends lost 2 bases and 2 bases, in that order; junction bases with no gene match: 3. Germline assignment: CDR1 SGDLS and CDR2 YYNGEE. The CDR3 totals 14 residues. In DNA form, the CDR3 reads TGTGCCAGCAGCGTTGGGACAGAAAACTATGGCTACACCTTC. This gives the protein CASSVGTENYGYTF.

The V call is TRBV18, the J call TRBJ1-4; D call uncertain. The CDR3 sequence is 18 residues long. Germline CDR1 and CDR2: KGHSH and LQKENI. V was trimmed by 3 bases and J by 0 bases, leaving 17 bases between them. The CDR3 sequence: CASSPLERTVTTNEKLFF. The CDR3 bases are TGTGCCAGCTCACCCTTAGAAAGGACGGTTACAACTAATGAAAAACTGTTTTTT. The full variable domain, in which reference TRBV18 and TRBJ1-4 provide the parts outside the CDR3, is NAGVMQNPRHLVRRRGQEARLRCSPMKGHSHVYWYRQLPEEGLKFMVYLQKENIIDESGMPKERFSAEFPKEGPSILRIQQVVRGDSAAYFCASSPLERTVTTNEKLFFGSGTQLSVL.

Concerning this clone itself: This CDR3 is also generated by other DNA sequences in the sample. This chain uses TRBV7-2 with TRBJ1-5, with TRBD1 as a possible D gene (5 bases). This CDR3 is built from 14 residues. Germline loops: CDR1 SGHTA, CDR2 FQGNSA. Trimming removed 0 bases from V and 6 bases from J, with 9 bases in between. CDR3 residues: CASSLAQGGQPQHF. The CDR3 nucleotides read TGTGCCAGCAGCTTAGCCCAGGGAGGTCAGCCCCAGCATTTT.

This clone came up once. The chain carries TRBV5-1 and TRBJ2-1; weak D call: TRBD1 (6 bases). This CDR3 contains 16 residues. CDR1 is SGHRS and CDR2 is YFSETQ in the germline V gene. Trimming cost V 1 base and J 2 bases, with 13 bases left between them. CDR3 region: CASSLSHRDTYNEQFF. The CDR3 nucleotides are TGCGCCAGCAGCTTGAGCCACCGGGACACCTACAATGAGCAGTTCTTC.